This paragraph covers one T cell receptor beta chain sequence. Its antigen is not identified. In making TCR beta libraries, quantitative 5'-RACE with molecular barcodes was used. In TCRdb, the 5' RACE reads were re-called with MiXCR into one record per CDR3 protein. The sample has a few hundred thousand distinct CDR3 sequences, around 18% seen once; the top ten hold 7.8%. This specimen belongs to a study of CD8 T cells in ankylosing spondylitis. The CDR3 runs to 14 residues. Germline V gives CDR1 SGHRS, CDR2 YFSETQ. V was clipped by 4 bases and J by 2 bases, with 9 bases between them. General observations from the study: Apparently characteristic of ankylosing spondylitis blood was a TCR beta motif (eight highly homologous variants).

The gene calls are TRBV5-1 and TRBJ2-2; no clear D gene. The clonotype comes from a male donor with ankylosing spondylitis or in good health (not recorded which). The material sequenced was blood, either unsorted or a sorted T cell fraction (not recorded which). The DNA of the CDR3 is TGCGCCAGCAGCCACGACACTAACACCGGGGAGCTGTTTTTT. This encodes CASSHDTNTGELFF. Drawing the rest from reference TRBV5-1 and TRBJ2-2, the complete variable domain is KAGVTQTPRYLIKTRGQQVTLSCSPISGHRSVSWYQQTPGQGLQFLFEYFSETQRNKGNFPGRFSGRQFSNSRSEMNVSTLELGDSALYLCASSHDTNTGELFFGEGSRLTVL.